This T cell receptor beta chain was sequenced during a study of technical replicates of blood from a few donors. The CDR3 covers 17 residues. CDR1 is PRHDT and CDR2 is FYEKMQ in the germline V gene (reference sequence). With V trimmed by 3 bases and J by 2 bases, 11 bases remained unmatched. TCRdb keeps only in-frame clones here, not all; method: immunoSEQ multiplex PCR. The sample lists nearly 95,000 clones, almost 97% occurring once. The V gene is TRBV13, the J gene TRBJ2-7; TRBD2 agrees at 9 bases. The TCR was taken from a human donor in good health. The specimen sequenced was T cells isolated from PBMCs. The CDR3 sequence is CASSFRNSGRKTYEQYF. DNA for the CDR3: TGTGCCAGCAGCTTTAGGAATAGCGGGAGAAAAACCTACGAGCAGTACTTC.